One and the same sample provided the 27 T cell receptor beta chains below, sequenced in a study of cytomegalovirus exposure and HLA in healthy donors. Only in-frame clones appear in the TCRdb table, and some are missing; sequencing was by immunoSEQ multiplex PCR. The sample lists approximately 300,000 clones, 75% to 90% occurring once. Input material: PBMCs. All receptors derive from a woman in her 30s in good health and CMV-seropositive.

This chain joins TRBV5-4 and TRBJ1-1; possibly TRBD1 for D (6 bases). Trimming removed 1 base from V and 10 bases from J, with 11 bases in between. The CDR3 spans 12 residues. Germline values: CDR1 SGHNT, CDR2 YYREEE (reference sequence). Written as DNA, the CDR3 is TGTGCCAGCAGCTTGACAGGGTTACCAGCTTTCTTT. Its protein is CASSLTGLPAFF. Based on the CDR3 plus reference TRBV5-4 and TRBJ1-1, the full variable domain is ETGVTQSPTHLIKTRGQQVTLRCSSQSGHNTVSWYQQALGQGPQFIFQYYREEENGRGNFPPRFSGLQFPNYSSELNVNALELDDSALYLCASSLTGLPAFFGQGTRLTVV.

The chain combines TRBV6-5 with TRBJ1-1, with a weak D call TRBD1 (5 bases). The CDR3 has 14 amino acids. The ends were cut back, 2 bases at V and 7 bases at J, with 14 bases in the middle. Germline CDR1 is MNHEY and CDR2 is SVGAGI. In DNA, the CDR3 is TGTGCCAGCAGTTACCGGCAGGGTCCCAGTGAAGCTTTCTTT. This codes for CASSYRQGPSEAFF.

The rearrangement links TRBV30 to TRBJ1-2, with a possible D match to TRBD1 (6 bases). Germline lookup yields CDR1 GTSNPN and CDR2 SVGIG (reference sequence). Trimming removed 0 bases at V and 1 base at J, with 12 bases between. The CDR3 sequence is 15 residues long. Here the CDR3 reads CAWSVPRGINYGYTF. CDR3 bases: TGTGCCTGGAGTGTACCCAGGGGAATTAACTATGGCTACACCTTC.

This rearrangement joins TRBV7-6 to TRBJ2-7; the match to TRBD1 covers 11 bases. The germline V gene has CDR1 SGHVS and CDR2 FNYEAQ. Unmatched junction bases numbered 2, after V lost 3 bases and J lost 7 bases. The CDR3 loop spans 13 amino acids. The CDR3 protein is CASSLGQGVEQYF. DNA of the CDR3: TGTGCCAGCAGCTTGGGACAGGGGGTTGAGCAGTACTTC.

The V and J genes are TRBV29-1 and TRBJ2-1; D possibly matches TRBD1 or TRBD2 (7 bases each). V was cut by 7 bases and J by 1 base, with 17 bases left in between. The CDR3 totals 15 residues. Germline V lookup: CDR1 SQVTM, CDR2 ANQGSEA. The CDR3: CSAPGGRGSYNEQFF. In DNA, the CDR3 is TGCAGCGCTCCAGGGGGGCGGGGGTCCTACAATGAGCAGTTCTTC.

The rearrangement links TRBV27 to TRBJ2-1; D unresolved. The CDR3 runs 17 residues. V lost 3 bases and J 1 base, leaving 16 bases between the germline ends. Germline V CDR1 and CDR2: MNHEY, SMNVEV (reference sequence). CDR3 nucleotide sequence: TGTGCCAGCAGTTTTTACGCACGAGCGTCTTCCTACAATGAGCAGTTCTTC. This codes for CASSFYARASSYNEQFF.

The V gene is TRBV9, the J gene TRBJ1-4; D uncertain. The V and J ends lost 1 base and 0 bases respectively, with 7 bases between them. The germline gives CDR1 SGDLS, CDR2 YYNGEE. This CDR3 is 15 amino acids long. The CDR3 here is CASSVFDTTNEKLFF. CDR3 bases: TGTGCCAGCAGCGTATTTGATACAACTAATGAAAAACTGTTTTTT.

In this sample, this clone turned up once. The CDR3 DNA sequence: TGTGCCAGCAGACCGTTCGCCTCAGGAACCCAGTACTTC. It codes for CASRPFASGTQYF. The chain is built from TRBV27 and TRBJ2-5; no clear D gene. CDR3 size: 13 residues. The V end lost 6 bases, the J end lost 8 bases, and 16 bases lay between the germline ends. Germline V gene data show CDR1 as MNHEY and CDR2 as SMNVEV (reference sequence).

The J gene is TRBJ1-3, the V gene TRBV29-1, with a possible D match to TRBD1 (5 bases). Trimming removed 1 base from V and 4 bases from J, with 8 bases in between. This CDR3 is 13 amino acids long. Germline CDR1 and CDR2: SQVTM and ANQGSEA. The CDR3 coding sequence is TGCAGCGTTGAAGGGCAGGGAGGAAACACCATATATTTT. Its translation: CSVEGQGGNTIYF.

The chain uses TRBV12-5 and TRBJ1-2; the match to TRBD1 covers 7 bases. From germline, CDR1 is LGHNT and CDR2 FRNRAP. With 1 base clipped from V and 4 bases from J, the junction kept 9 bases outside the gene matches. The CDR3 is made up of 16 amino acids. CDR3 in DNA: TGTGCTAGTGGTTTGGCCCGGGGAGGGGGCGTCTATGGCTACACCTTC. It translates to CASGLARGGGVYGYTF.

The chain employs TRBV6-5 and TRBJ2-3; 7 bases match TRBD1. Trimming took 5 bases from V and 10 from J; bases not matched to a gene: 12. The germline V gene has CDR1 MNHEY and CDR2 SVGAGI. CDR3 length: 14 amino acids. The CDR3 bases are TGTGCCAGCAGTCGGGACAGCGCCAAGGCGGCGCAGTATTTT. Residues: CASSRDSAKAAQYF.

The rearrangement uses TRBV28 and TRBJ1-2; D uncertain. CDR3 length equals 14 residues. V was cut by 2 bases and J by 3 bases, with 10 bases left in between. Germline V gene data show CDR1 as MDHEN and CDR2 as SYDVKM. This CDR3 reads CASSLRAGHYGYTF. Written as DNA, the CDR3 is TGTGCCAGCAGTTTAAGGGCAGGACACTATGGCTACACCTTC.

The CDR3 protein is CASSELDEYFSVEAFF. In DNA, the CDR3 is TGTGCCAGCAGTGAACTGGACGAATACTTCTCCGTTGAAGCTTTCTTT. The gene calls are TRBV6-1 and TRBJ1-1; unclear D gene. Trimming stripped 2 bases from V and 7 bases from J, with 20 bases between. This CDR3 contains 16 residues. Germline V CDR1 and CDR2: MNHNS, SASEGT.

This chain uses TRBV7-2 with TRBJ2-7; 12 bases map to TRBD2. The CDR3 has 17 residues. After removal of 2 bases from V and 4 bases from J, the junction contained 9 bases not matched to a gene. The germline V gene encodes CDR1 SGHTA and CDR2 FQGNSA. CDR3 sequence: CASSLTQVTSGSYEQYF. In DNA form, the CDR3 reads TGTGCCAGCAGCTTAACACAAGTGACTAGCGGGAGTTACGAGCAGTACTTC.

As DNA, the CDR3 is TGTGCCAGCAGCTTGAGAGGGGCGATACGCTACGGTGAGCAGTTCTTC. This encodes CASSLRGAIRYGEQFF. V is TRBV5-4 and J is TRBJ2-1; D is perhaps TRBD1 or TRBD2 (5 bases each). The V end lost 1 base, the J end lost 9 bases, and 20 bases lay between the germline ends. This CDR3 has 16 residues. Germline loops: CDR1 SGHNT, CDR2 YYREEE (reference sequence).

The chain has TRBV7-3 and TRBJ2-3, with D tentatively TRBD2 (5 bases). The CDR3 consists of 17 residues. The ends were cut back, 1 base at V and 1 base at J, with 15 bases in the middle. CDR1 is SGHTA and CDR2 is FQGTGA in the germline V gene. In DNA, the CDR3 is TGTGCCAGCAGCTTAATCAGCCTGGACTTGGGCACAGATACGCAGTATTTT. Amino acid sequence: CASSLISLDLGTDTQYF.

V is TRBV27 and J is TRBJ2-5; 9 bases line up with TRBD1. This CDR3 comprises 19 residues. Germline V lookup: CDR1 MNHEY, CDR2 SMNVEV (reference sequence). The V and J ends lost 4 bases and 7 bases, in that order; junction bases with no gene match: 22. Here the CDR3 reads CASSSLRGSDRGLVVTQYF. The CDR3 DNA follows: TGTGCCAGCAGTTCACTGCGGGGATCTGACAGGGGGTTGGTAGTGACCCAGTACTTC.

The CDR3 nucleotides are TGTGCCAGCTCACCGAAGGCAGGGGGCTCGTCGGACGAGCAGTACTTC. Protein sequence: CASSPKAGGSSDEQYF. The V call is TRBV18, the J call TRBJ2-7; the match to TRBD1 covers 8 bases. The CDR3 is 16 amino acids. The trim removed 3 bases at V and 5 bases at J, leaving 12 bases unmatched. Germline V gives CDR1 KGHSH, CDR2 LQKENI.

The chain recombines TRBV5-4 with TRBJ1-1; no definite D call. Germline-derived CDR1 and CDR2 are SGHNT and YYREEE (reference sequence). CDR3 length: 15 amino acids. With 2 bases removed from V and 5 bases from J, the gap between germline ends came to 16 bases. The CDR3 bases are TGTGCCAGCAGCTTCCATTTGGAGGGAGGGACTGAAGCTTTCTTT. Translating it yields CASSFHLEGGTEAFF.

CDR3 bases: TGCAGCGCCGGGGGTTCCAAGCAGTACTTC. It codes for CSAGGSKQYF. The chain couples TRBV29-1 to TRBJ2-7; D is perhaps TRBD2 (6 bases). The germline V gene has CDR1 SQVTM and CDR2 ANQGSEA. The CDR3 loop spans 10 amino acids. Trimming took off 7 bases at V and 8 bases at J, with 12 bases between the two ends.

This clone was seen once. The chain joins TRBV5-6 to TRBJ2-1, with D possibly being TRBD1 (5 bases). The V and J ends lost 1 base and 3 bases respectively, with 14 bases between them. CDR3 size: 16 residues. CDR1 is SGHDT, CDR2 YYEEEE, per germline. The DNA for the CDR3 is TGTGCCAGCAGCTTGTTCGTCGCTACAGGCTACAATGAGCAGTTCTTC. Translating it yields CASSLFVATGYNEQFF.

This sequence joins TRBV27 and TRBJ1-5, with TRBD1 as a possible D gene (6 bases). V lost 6 bases to trimming and J lost 5 bases, with 14 bases between them. CDR1 and CDR2 from the germline V gene are MNHEY and SMNVEV (reference sequence). The CDR3 totals 14 residues. The CDR3 nucleotides are TGTGCCAGCAGGGTGGGGGGGCGCGATCAGCCCCAGCATTTT. Encoded protein: CASRVGGRDQPQHF.

This clone was recorded a few times. J is TRBJ2-1 and V is TRBV11-1, with 9 positions matching TRBD1. Germline V lookup: CDR1 SGHAT, CDR2 FQDESV (reference sequence). Germline trimming cut 6 bases from V and 4 bases from J; bases unmatched to any gene: 4. The CDR3 is made up of 14 amino acids. The CDR3, as DNA: TGTGCCAGCAGTCCCGGGACAGGGTACAATGAGCAGTTCTTC. Amino acid sequence: CASSPGTGYNEQFF.

This chain uses TRBV4-3 with TRBJ2-5; tentative D call: TRBD1 (6 bases). The CDR3 extends over 17 amino acids. The germline V gene has CDR1 LGHNA and CDR2 YSLEER. With 1 base removed from V and 1 base from J, the gap between germline ends came to 16 bases. The CDR3 bases are TGCGCCAGCAGCCAAGTGGGGGCCCTAGGCCCCCAAGAGACCCAGTACTTC. Residues: CASSQVGALGPQETQYF.

This chain joins TRBV28 and TRBJ1-2; TRBD1 aligns across 10 bases. The CDR3 consists of 19 residues. In germline, CDR1 is MDHEN, CDR2 SYDVKM. With V trimmed by 3 bases and J by 8 bases, 21 bases remained unmatched. CDR3 region: CASSLATSGQGVRVRGYTF. In nucleotides, the CDR3 is TGTGCCAGCAGTTTGGCTACCTCAGGACAGGGGGTGAGAGTAAGGGGCTACACCTTC.

V and J are TRBV19 and TRBJ2-1, with 11 bases identical to TRBD2. CDR1 and CDR2 from the germline V gene are LNHDA and SQIVND (reference sequence). The CDR3 is 18 amino acids. With V trimmed by 4 bases and J by 4 bases, 12 bases remained unmatched. Here the CDR3 reads CASSTRGSGRAPYNEQFF. As DNA, the CDR3 is TGTGCCAGTAGTACCAGGGGTAGCGGGAGGGCCCCGTACAATGAGCAGTTCTTC.

The CDR3 DNA is TGTGCCAGCAGTTTAACGTACGGGAGCTCCTATAATTCACCCCTCCACTTT. It is translated as CASSLTYGSSYNSPLHF. V gene TRBV28 combines with J gene TRBJ1-6; D is unresolved. The CDR3 contains 17 residues. The germline CDR1 and CDR2 sequences are MDHEN and SYDVKM. Trimming took off 2 bases at V and 0 bases at J, with 11 bases between the two ends.